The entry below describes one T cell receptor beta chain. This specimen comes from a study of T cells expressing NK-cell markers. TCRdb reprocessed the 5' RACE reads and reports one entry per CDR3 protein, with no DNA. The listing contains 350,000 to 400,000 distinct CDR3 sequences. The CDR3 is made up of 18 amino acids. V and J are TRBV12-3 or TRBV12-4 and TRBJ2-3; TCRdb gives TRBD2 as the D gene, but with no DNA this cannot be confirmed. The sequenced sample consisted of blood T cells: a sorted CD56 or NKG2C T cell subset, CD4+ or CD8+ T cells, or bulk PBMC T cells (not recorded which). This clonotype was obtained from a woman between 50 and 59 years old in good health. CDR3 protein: CASSKPPGTSGPTDTQYF.